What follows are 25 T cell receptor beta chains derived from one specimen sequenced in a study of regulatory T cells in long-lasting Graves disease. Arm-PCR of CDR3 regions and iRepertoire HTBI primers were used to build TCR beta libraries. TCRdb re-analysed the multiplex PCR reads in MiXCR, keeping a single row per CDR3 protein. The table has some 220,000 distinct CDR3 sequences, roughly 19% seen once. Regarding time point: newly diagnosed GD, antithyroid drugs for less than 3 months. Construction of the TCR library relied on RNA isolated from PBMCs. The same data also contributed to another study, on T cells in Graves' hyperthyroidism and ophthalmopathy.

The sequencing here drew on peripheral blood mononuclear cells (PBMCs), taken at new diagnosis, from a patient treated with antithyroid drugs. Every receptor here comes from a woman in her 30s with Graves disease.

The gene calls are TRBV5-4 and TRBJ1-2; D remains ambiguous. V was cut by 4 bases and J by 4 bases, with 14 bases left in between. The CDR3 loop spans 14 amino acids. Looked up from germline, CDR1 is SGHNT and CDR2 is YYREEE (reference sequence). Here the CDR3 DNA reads TGTGCCAGCAGCGTCCTCGCGACCCCCTATGGCTACACCTTC. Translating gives CASSVLATPYGYTF.

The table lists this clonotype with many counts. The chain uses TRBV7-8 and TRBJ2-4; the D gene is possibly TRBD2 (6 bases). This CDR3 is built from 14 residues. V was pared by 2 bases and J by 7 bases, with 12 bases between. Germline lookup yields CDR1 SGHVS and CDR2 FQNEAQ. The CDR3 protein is CASSLSSGVNIQYF. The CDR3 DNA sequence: TGTGCCAGCAGCTTATCCTCGGGAGTGAACATTCAGTACTTC.

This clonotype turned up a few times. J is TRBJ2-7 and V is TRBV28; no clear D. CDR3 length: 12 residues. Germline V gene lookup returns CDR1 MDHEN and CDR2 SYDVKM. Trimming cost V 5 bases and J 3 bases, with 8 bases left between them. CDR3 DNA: TGTGCCAGCAGTATCTTAGGCTACGAGCAGTACTTC. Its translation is CASSILGYEQYF.

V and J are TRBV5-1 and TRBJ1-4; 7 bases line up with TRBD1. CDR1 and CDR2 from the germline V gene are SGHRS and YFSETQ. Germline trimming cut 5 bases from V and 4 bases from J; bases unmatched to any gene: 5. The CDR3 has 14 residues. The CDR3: CASRIGDSNEKLFF. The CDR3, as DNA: TGCGCCAGCAGAATTGGGGACAGTAATGAAAAACTGTTTTTT.

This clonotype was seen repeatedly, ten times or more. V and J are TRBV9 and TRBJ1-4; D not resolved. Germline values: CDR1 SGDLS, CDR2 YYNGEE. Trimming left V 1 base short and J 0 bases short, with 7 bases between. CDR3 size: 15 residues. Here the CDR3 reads CASSVSPSTNEKLFF. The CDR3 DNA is TGTGCCAGCAGCGTATCCCCATCAACTAATGAAAAACTGTTTTTT.

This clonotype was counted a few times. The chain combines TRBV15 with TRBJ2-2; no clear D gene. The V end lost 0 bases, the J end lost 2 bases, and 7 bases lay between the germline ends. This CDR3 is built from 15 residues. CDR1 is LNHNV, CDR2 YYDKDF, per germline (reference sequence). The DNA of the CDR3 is TGTGCCACCAGCAGAGACTTTTATAACACCGGGGAGCTGTTTTTT. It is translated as CATSRDFYNTGELFF.

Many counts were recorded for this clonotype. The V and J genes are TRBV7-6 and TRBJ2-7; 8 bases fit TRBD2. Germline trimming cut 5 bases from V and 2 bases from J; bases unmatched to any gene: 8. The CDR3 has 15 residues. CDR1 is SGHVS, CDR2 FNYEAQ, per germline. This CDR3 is CASSPVAGGAYEQYF. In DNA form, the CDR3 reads TGTGCCAGCAGCCCAGTGGCGGGAGGAGCCTACGAGCAGTACTTC.

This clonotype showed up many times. CDR3 protein: CASSLIRMGQYF. CDR3 in DNA: TGTGCCAGCAGTTTAATCCGGATGGGGCAGTACTTC. This chain connects TRBV28 to TRBJ2-7; D unclear. The V end was cut by 2 bases, the J end by 9 bases, with 11 bases between. This CDR3 spans 12 amino acids. Germline values: CDR1 MDHEN, CDR2 SYDVKM. Complete variable domain (other parts from reference TRBV28 and TRBJ2-7): DVKVTQSSRYLVKRTGEKVFLECVQDMDHENMFWYRQDPGLGLRLIYFSYDVKMKEKGDIPEGYSVSREKKERFSLILESASTNQTSMYLCASSLIRMGQYFGPGTRLTVT.

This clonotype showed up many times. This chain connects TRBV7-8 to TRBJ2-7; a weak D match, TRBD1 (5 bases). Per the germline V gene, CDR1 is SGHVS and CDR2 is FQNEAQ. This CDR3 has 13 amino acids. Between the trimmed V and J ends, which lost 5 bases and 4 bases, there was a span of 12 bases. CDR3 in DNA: TGTGCCAGCAGCCACAGGATTGCGTACGAGCAGTACTTC. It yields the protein CASSHRIAYEQYF.

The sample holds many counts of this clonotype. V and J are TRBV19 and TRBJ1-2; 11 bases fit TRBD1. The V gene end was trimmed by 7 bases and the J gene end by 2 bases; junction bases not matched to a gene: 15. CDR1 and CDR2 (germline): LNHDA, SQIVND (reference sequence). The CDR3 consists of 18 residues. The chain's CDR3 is CASNRPTGQGVRNYGYTF. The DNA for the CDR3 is TGTGCCAGTAACCGCCCTACGGGACAGGGGGTGAGAAACTATGGCTACACCTTC.

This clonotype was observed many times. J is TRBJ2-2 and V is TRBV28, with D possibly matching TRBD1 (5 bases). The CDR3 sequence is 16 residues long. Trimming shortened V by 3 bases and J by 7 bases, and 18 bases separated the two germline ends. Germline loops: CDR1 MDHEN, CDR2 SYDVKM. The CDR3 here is CASSFALGGAGGELFF. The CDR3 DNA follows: TGTGCCAGCAGTTTCGCCTTAGGTGGGGCCGGCGGGGAGCTGTTTTTT. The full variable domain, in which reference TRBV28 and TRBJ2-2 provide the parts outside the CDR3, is DVKVTQSSRYLVKRTGEKVFLECVQDMDHENMFWYRQDPGLGLRLIYFSYDVKMKEKGDIPEGYSVSREKKERFSLILESASTNQTSMYLCASSFALGGAGGELFFGEGSRLTVL.

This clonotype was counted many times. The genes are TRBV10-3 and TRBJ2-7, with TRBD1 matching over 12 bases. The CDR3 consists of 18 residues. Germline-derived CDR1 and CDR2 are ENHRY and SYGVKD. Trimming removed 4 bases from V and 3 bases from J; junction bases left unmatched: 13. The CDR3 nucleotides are TGTGCCATCAGTGTTGATGAACCGGGACAGGGGGCGAGCTACGAGCAGTACTTC. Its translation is CAISVDEPGQGASYEQYF.

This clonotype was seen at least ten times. The chain's CDR3 is CASSLSHGTGVQYF. The CDR3 region has the DNA TGTGCCAGCAGCTTAAGTCACGGGACAGGCGTGCAGTACTTC. The V gene is TRBV11-2, the J gene TRBJ2-7; 8 bases match TRBD1. The V gene end was trimmed by 2 bases and the J gene end by 9 bases; junction bases not matched to a gene: 9. CDR1 is SGHAT and CDR2 is FQNNGV in the germline V gene. The CDR3 is made up of 14 amino acids.

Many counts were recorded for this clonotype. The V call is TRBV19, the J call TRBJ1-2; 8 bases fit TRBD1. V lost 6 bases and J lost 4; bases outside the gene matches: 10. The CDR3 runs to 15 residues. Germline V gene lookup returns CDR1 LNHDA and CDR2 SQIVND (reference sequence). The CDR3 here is CASSFAGGAGYGYTF. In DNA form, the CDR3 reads TGTGCCAGTAGCTTCGCAGGGGGCGCTGGCTATGGCTACACCTTC. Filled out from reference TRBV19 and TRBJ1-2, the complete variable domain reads DGGITQSPKYLFRKEGQNVTLSCEQNLNHDAMYWYRQDPGQGLRLIYYSQIVNDFQKGDIAEGYSVSREKKESFPLTVTSAQKNPTAFYLCASSFAGGAGYGYTFGSGTRLTVV.

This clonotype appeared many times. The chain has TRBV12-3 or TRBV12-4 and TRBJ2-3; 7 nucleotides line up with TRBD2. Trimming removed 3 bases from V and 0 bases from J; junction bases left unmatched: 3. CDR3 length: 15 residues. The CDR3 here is CASSLGGESTDTQYF. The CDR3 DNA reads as TGTGCCAGCAGTTTGGGAGGGGAAAGCACAGATACGCAGTATTTT.

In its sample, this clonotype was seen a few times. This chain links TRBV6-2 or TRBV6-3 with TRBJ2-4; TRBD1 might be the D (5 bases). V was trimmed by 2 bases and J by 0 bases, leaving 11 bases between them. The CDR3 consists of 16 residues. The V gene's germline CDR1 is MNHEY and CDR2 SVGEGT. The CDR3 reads CASSYRGREAKNIQYF. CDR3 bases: TGTGCCAGCAGTTACAGGGGAAGAGAAGCCAAAAACATTCAGTACTTC.

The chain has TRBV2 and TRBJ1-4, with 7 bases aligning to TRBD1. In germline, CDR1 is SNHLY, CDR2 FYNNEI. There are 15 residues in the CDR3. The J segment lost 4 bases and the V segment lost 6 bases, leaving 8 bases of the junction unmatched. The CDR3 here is CASSLGGQNNEKLFF. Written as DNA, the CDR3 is TGTGCCAGCAGCCTGGGGGGACAGAATAATGAAAAACTGTTTTTT.

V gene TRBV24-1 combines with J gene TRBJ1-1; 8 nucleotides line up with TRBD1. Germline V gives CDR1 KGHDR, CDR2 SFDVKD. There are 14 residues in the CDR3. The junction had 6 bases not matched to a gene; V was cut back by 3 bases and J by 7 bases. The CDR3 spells CATSDSGQGGEAFF. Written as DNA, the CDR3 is TGTGCCACCAGTGATAGCGGACAGGGTGGTGAAGCTTTCTTT.

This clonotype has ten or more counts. CDR3 loop: CATSRDFVNQPQHF. The CDR3 DNA sequence: TGTGCCACCAGCAGGGACTTCGTAAATCAGCCCCAGCATTTT. V gene TRBV15 combines with J gene TRBJ1-5, with D unclear. The CDR3 loop spans 14 amino acids. Germline CDR1 LNHNV, CDR2 YYDKDF (reference sequence). Trimming shortened V by 3 bases and J by 4 bases, and 10 bases separated the two germline ends.

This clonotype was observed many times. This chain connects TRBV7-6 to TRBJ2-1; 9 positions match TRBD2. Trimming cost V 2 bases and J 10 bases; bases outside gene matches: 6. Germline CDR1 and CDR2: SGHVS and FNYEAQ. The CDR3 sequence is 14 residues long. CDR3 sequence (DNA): TGTGCCAGCAGCTTAATGGCTAGCGGGGAAGAGCAGTTCTTC. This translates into CASSLMASGEEQFF.

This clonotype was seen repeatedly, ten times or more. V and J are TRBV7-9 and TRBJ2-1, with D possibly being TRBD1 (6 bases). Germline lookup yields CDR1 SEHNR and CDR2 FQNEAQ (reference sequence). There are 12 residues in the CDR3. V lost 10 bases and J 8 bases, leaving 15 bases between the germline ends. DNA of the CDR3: TGTGCCATCACAGGGTACATGGATGAGCAGTTCTTC. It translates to CAITGYMDEQFF. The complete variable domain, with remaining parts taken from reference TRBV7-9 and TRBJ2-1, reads DTGVSQNPRHKITKRGQNVTFRCDPISEHNRLYWYRQTLGQGPEFLTYFQNEAQLEKSRLLSDRFSAERPKGSFSTLEIQRTEQGDSAMYLCAITGYMDEQFFGPGTRLTVL.

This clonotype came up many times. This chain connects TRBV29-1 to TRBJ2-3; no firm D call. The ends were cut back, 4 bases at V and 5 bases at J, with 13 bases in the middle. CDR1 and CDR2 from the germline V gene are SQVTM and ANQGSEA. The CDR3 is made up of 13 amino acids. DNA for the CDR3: TGCAGCGTTGGAGGCCTAGTAAGAGATACGCAGTATTTT. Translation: CSVGGLVRDTQYF.

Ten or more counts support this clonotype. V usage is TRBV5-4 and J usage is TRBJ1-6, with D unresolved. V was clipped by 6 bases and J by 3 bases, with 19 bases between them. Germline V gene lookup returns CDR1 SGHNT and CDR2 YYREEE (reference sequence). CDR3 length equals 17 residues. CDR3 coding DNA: TGTGCCAGCAAGGATCTTGGGCTCGAGGGCTATAATTCACCCCTCCACTTT. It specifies CASKDLGLEGYNSPLHF. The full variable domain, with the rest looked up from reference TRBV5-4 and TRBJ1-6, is ETGVTQSPTHLIKTRGQQVTLRCSSQSGHNTVSWYQQALGQGPQFIFQYYREEENGRGNFPPRFSGLQFPNYSSELNVNALELDDSALYLCASKDLGLEGYNSPLHFGNGTRLTVT.

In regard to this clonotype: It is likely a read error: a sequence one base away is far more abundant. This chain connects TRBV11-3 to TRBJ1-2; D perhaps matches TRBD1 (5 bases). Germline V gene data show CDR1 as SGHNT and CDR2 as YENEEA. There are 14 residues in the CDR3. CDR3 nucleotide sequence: TGTGCCAGCAGGTTAGAAGTCGGGGGCTATGGCTACACCTTC. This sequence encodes CASRLEVGGYGYTF.

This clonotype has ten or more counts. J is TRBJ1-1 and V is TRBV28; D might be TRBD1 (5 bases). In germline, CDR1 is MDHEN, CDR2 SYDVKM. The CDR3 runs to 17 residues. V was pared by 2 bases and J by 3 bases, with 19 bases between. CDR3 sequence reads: CASSLVGKGGGYTEAFF. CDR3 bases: TGTGCCAGCAGTTTAGTGGGTAAGGGCGGGGGGTACACTGAAGCTTTCTTT.